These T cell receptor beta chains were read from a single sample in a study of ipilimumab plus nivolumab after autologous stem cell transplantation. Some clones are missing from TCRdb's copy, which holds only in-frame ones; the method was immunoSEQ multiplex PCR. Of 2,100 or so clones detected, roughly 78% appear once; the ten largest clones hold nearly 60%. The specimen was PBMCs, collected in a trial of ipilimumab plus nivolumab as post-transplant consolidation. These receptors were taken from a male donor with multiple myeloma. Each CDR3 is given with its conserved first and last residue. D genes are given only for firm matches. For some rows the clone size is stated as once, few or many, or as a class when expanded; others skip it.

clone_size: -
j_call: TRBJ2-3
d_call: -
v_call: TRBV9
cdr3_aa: CASSVGLEDTQYF
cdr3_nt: TGTGCCAGCAGCGTAGGGTTGGAAGATACGCAGTATTTT

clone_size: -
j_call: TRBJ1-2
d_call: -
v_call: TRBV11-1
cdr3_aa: CASSPGLPEGYGYTF
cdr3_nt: TGTGCCAGCAGCCCGGGACTCCCCGAGGGCTATGGCTACACCTTC

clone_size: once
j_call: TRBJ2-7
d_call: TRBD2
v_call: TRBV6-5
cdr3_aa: CASSLTSSPSSEQYF
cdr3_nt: TGTGCCAGCAGCCTGACTAGCTCCCCGTCGAGTGAGCAGTACTTC

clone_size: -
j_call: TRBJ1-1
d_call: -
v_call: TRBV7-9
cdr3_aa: CASSSQTGRTEAFF
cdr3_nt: TGTGCCAGCAGCTCCCAAACAGGGAGAACTGAAGCTTTCTTT

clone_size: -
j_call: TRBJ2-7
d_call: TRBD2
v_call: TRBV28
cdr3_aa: CATEGGGGEIEQYF
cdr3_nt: TGTGCCACGGAAGGAGGTGGGGGGGAAATCGAGCAGTACTTC

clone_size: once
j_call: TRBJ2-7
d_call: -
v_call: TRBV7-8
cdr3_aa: CASSLEGSGDYEQYF
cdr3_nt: TGTGCCAGCAGCTTAGAGGGCTCAGGGGACTACGAGCAGTACTTC

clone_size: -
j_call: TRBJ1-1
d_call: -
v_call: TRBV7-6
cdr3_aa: CASSLAGHTEAFF
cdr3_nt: TGTGCCAGCAGCTTAGCAGGGCACACTGAAGCTTTCTTT

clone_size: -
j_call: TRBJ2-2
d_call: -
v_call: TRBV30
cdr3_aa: CAWSVASPNTGELFF
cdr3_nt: TGTGCCTGGAGTGTAGCGAGTCCGAACACCGGGGAGCTGTTTTTT

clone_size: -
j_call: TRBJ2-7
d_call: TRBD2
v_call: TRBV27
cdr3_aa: CAAGLAGEGGFYEQYF
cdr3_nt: TGTGCCGCAGGACTAGCGGGAGAGGGTGGATTCTACGAGCAGTACTTC

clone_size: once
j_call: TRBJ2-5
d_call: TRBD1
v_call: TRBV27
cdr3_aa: CASSRRGQGLATQYF
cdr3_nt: TGTGCCAGCAGTCGCCGGGGACAGGGCTTAGCGACCCAGTACTTC

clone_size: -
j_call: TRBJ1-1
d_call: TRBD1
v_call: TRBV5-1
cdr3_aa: CASSKWTGRNTEAFF
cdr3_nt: TGCGCCAGCAGCAAATGGACAGGGAGGAACACTGAAGCTTTCTTT

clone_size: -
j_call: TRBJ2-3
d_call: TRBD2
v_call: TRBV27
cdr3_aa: CASSFIAGGVDTQYF
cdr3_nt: TGTGCCAGCAGTTTTATAGCGGGAGGGGTAGATACGCAGTATTTT

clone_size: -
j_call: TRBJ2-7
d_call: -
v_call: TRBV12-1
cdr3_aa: CASPWWSSYEQYF
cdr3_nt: TGTGCCAGCCCTTGGTGGAGCTCCTACGAGCAGTACTTC

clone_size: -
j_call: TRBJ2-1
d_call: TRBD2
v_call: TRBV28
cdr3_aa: CASSAGTSDEQFF
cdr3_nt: TGTGCCAGCAGCGCCGGGACTAGCGATGAGCAGTTCTTC

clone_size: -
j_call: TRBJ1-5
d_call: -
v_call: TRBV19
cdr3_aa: CASSIYGGNQPQHF
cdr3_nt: TGTGCCAGTAGTATATATGGGGGGAATCAGCCCCAGCATTTT

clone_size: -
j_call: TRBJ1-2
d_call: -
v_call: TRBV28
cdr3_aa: CASSPDTTNYGYTF
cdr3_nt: TGTGCCAGCAGTCCCGACACGACAAACTATGGCTACACCTTC

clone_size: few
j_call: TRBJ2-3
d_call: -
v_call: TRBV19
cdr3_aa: CASSIGGSSTTDTQYF
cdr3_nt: TGTGCCAGTAGTATTGGTGGTAGCAGTACCACAGATACGCAGTATTTT

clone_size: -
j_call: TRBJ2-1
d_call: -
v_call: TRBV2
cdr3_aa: CASSPGLNYNEQFF
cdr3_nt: TGTGCCAGCAGTCCGGGACTCAACTACAATGAGCAGTTCTTC

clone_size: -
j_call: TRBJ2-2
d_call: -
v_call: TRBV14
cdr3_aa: CASSLSLGGELFF
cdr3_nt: TGTGCCAGCAGCCTTAGCCTCGGCGGGGAGCTGTTTTTT

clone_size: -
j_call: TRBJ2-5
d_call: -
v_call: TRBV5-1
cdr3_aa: CASSLVGTQETQYF
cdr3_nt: TGCGCCAGCAGCTTGGTGGGGACCCAAGAGACCCAGTACTTC

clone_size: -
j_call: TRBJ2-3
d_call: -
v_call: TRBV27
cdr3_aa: CASSQAPHTQYF
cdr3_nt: TGTGCCAGCAGTCAAGCACCCCATACGCAGTATTTT

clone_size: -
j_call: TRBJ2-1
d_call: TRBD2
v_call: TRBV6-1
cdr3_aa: CASSPGLANYNEQFF
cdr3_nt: TGTGCCAGCAGTCCGGGACTAGCGAATTACAATGAGCAGTTCTTC

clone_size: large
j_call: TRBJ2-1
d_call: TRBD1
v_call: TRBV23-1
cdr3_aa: CASSPGTDNEQFF
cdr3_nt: TGCGCCAGCAGTCCCGGGACAGACAATGAGCAGTTCTTC

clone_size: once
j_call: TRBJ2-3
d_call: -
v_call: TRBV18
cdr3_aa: CASSPRTTDTQYF
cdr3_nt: TGTGCCAGCTCACCACGGACCACAGATACGCAGTATTTT

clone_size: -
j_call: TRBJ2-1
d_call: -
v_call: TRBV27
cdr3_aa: CASSLQSYNEQFF
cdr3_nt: TGTGCCAGCAGTTTACAGAGTTACAATGAGCAGTTCTTC

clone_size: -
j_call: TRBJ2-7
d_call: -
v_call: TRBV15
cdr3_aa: CATSRVGGDEQYF
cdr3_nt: TGTGCCACCAGCAGAGTTGGGGGAGACGAGCAGTACTTC

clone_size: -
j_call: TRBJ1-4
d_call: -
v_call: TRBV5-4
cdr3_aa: CASSPGFEAELFF
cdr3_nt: TGTGCCAGCAGCCCGGGTTTCGAGGCGGAACTGTTTTTT

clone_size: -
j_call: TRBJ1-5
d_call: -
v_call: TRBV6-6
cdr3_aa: CASTTGSGAGNQPQHF
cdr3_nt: TGTGCCAGCACCACAGGCTCGGGGGCTGGCAATCAGCCCCAGCATTTT

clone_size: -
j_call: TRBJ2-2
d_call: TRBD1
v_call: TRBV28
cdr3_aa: CASSLWAGTGGTGELFF
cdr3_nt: TGTGCCAGCAGTTTATGGGCCGGGACAGGGGGCACCGGGGAGCTGTTTTTT

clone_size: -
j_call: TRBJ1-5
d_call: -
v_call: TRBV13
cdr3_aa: CASSFWGQPQHF
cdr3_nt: TGTGCCAGCAGCTTCTGGGGTCAGCCCCAGCATTTT

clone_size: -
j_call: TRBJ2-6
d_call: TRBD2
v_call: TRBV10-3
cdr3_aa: CAISESRGRGSGANVLTF
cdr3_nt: TGTGCCATCAGTGAGTCTCGGGGGAGGGGTTCTGGGGCCAACGTCCTGACTTTC

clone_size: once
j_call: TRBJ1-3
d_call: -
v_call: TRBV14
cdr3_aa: CASSQEVRGNTIYF
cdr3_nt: TGTGCCAGCAGCCAAGAGGTCAGGGGAAACACCATATATTTT

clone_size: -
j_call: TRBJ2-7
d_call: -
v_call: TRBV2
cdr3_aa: CASSEAQAPLGYEQYF
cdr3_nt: TGTGCCAGCAGTGAAGCGCAGGCTCCCCTAGGCTACGAGCAGTACTTC

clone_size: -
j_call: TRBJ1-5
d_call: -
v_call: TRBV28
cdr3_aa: CASSAQEGGNQPQHF
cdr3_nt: TGTGCCAGCAGTGCGCAAGAGGGTGGCAATCAGCCCCAGCATTTT

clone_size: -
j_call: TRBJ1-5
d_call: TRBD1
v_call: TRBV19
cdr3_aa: CASSAQGSNQPQHF
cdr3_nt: TGTGCCAGTAGCGCACAGGGGTCCAATCAGCCCCAGCATTTT

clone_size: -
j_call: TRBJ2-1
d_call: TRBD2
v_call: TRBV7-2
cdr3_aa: CASSLVGSGRAVYNEQFF
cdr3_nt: TGTGCCAGCAGCTTAGTTGGTAGCGGGAGGGCCGTCTACAATGAGCAGTTCTTC

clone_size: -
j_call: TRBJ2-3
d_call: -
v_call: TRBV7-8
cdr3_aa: CASSFSGKGDTQYF
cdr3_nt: TGTGCCAGCAGCTTTTCGGGGAAGGGAGATACGCAGTATTTT

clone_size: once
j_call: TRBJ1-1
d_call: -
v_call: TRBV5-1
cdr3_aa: CASSFGGTEAFF
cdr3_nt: TGCGCCAGCAGCTTTGGAGGTACTGAAGCTTTCTTT

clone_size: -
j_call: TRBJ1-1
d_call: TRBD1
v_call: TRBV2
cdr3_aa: CASSGDRNTEAFF
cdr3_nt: TGTGCCAGCAGTGGGGACAGGAACACTGAAGCTTTCTTT

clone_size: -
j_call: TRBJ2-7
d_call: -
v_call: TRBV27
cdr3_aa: CASSLTDGYEQYF
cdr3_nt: TGTGCCAGCAGTTTAACGGACGGGTACGAGCAGTACTTC

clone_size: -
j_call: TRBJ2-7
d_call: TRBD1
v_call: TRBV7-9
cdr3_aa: CASSPSGTGAHEQYF
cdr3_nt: TGTGCCAGCAGCCCCTCCGGGACAGGGGCTCACGAGCAGTACTTC

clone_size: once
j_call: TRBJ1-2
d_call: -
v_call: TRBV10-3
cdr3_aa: CAIRRGANYGYTF
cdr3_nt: TGTGCCATCAGGAGGGGAGCTAACTATGGCTACACCTTC

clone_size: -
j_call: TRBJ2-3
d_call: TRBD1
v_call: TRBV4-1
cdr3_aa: CASSLRPRQGGDTQYF
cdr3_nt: TGCGCCAGCAGCCTTCGGCCGAGACAGGGGGGAGATACGCAGTATTTT

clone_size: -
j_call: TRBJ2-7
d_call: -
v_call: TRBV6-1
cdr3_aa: CASSEAVGYEQYF
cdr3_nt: TGTGCCAGCAGTGAAGCGGTAGGCTACGAGCAGTACTTC

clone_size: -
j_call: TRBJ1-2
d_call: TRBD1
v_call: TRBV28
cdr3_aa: CASITRRQGLYGYTF
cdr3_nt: TGTGCCAGCATCACTAGACGACAGGGACTCTATGGCTACACCTTC